The next 17 T cell receptor beta chains were all read from a single sample in a study of CD8 T cells in Susac syndrome. Reverse transcription of roughly 0.5 to 1 ug RNA used random hexamers. TCRdb independently ran MiXCR on the immunoSEQ multiplex PCR reads; one entry per CDR3 protein. The sample has around 150,000 distinct CDR3 sequences, around 94% seen once. Sequencing was performed on CD4+ T cells from PBMCs. All receptors come from a human donor with multiple sclerosis.

The chain couples TRBV27 to TRBJ2-7; the D is unclear. Per the germline V gene, CDR1 is MNHEY and CDR2 is SMNVEV (reference sequence). CDR3 size: 15 residues. V was cut by 5 bases and J by 4 bases, with 18 bases left in between. CDR3 DNA sequence: TGTGCCAGCAGTCTCTCGCGAGACACGGCATACGAGCAGTACTTC. This encodes CASSLSRDTAYEQYF.

In DNA, the CDR3 is TGCAGTGCCCTACTAGCGGGAGAGGATTACGAGCAGTACTTC. Translated, it gives CSALLAGEDYEQYF. The chain recombines TRBV20-1 with TRBJ2-7; 11 bases are shared with TRBD2. There are 14 residues in the CDR3. V trimming: 6 bases; J trimming: 4 bases; junction bases outside the gene matches: 8. The germline V gene encodes CDR1 DFQATT and CDR2 SNEGSKA (reference sequence).

This chain uses TRBV20-1 with TRBJ1-1; D gene unclear. Germline CDR1 reads DFQATT; CDR2 reads SNEGSKA (reference sequence). The CDR3 totals 13 residues. V lost 5 bases and J lost 2, with 12 bases in between. The CDR3 DNA follows: TGCAGTGCTGGGAAACAAGCCAACACTGAAGCTTTCTTT. It translates to CSAGKQANTEAFF.

This sequence joins TRBV10-2 and TRBJ1-2; D gene ambiguous. This CDR3 has 15 amino acids. With 2 bases removed from V and 7 bases from J, the gap between germline ends came to 17 bases. CDR1 is WSHSY, CDR2 SAAADI, per germline. The CDR3, as DNA: TGCGCCAGCAGTGAGAACGGCAGTAGGAAGGTTGGCTACACCTTC. Encoded protein: CASSENGSRKVGYTF.

This chain connects TRBV19 to TRBJ2-5; the D gene is possibly TRBD2 (6 bases). Trimming stripped 7 bases from V and 7 bases from J, with 10 bases between. The germline V gene encodes CDR1 LNHDA and CDR2 SQIVND (reference sequence). The CDR3 extends over 11 amino acids. Written as DNA, the CDR3 is TGTGCCAGTACCGGGGGTGGGACCCAGTACTTC. It yields the protein CASTGGGTQYF. Combining the CDR3 with reference TRBV19 and TRBJ2-5 gives the whole variable domain DGGITQSPKYLFRKEGQNVTLSCEQNLNHDAMYWYRQDPGQGLRLIYYSQIVNDFQKGDIAEGYSVSREKKESFPLTVTSAQKNPTAFYLCASTGGGTQYFGPGTRLLVL.

The chain recombines TRBV30 with TRBJ1-1; D ambiguous. The CDR3 runs 13 residues. Trimming took 6 bases from V and 0 from J, leaving 11 bases between them. Germline V CDR1 and CDR2: GTSNPN, SVGIG (reference sequence). CDR3 sequence: CACATEMNTEAFF. The CDR3 DNA sequence: TGTGCCTGCGCGACGGAGATGAACACTGAAGCTTTCTTT.

The gene calls are TRBV29-1 and TRBJ2-1; D is possibly TRBD1 (6 bases). This CDR3 is built from 15 residues. Germline CDR1 and CDR2: SQVTM and ANQGSEA. Trimming took 7 bases from V and 3 from J, leaving 19 bases between them. CDR3 nucleotide sequence: TGCAGCGCCCCTAATCGACAGGACTTCTACAATGAGCAGTTCTTC. Encoded protein: CSAPNRQDFYNEQFF.

This clonotype showed up just a few times. In DNA, the CDR3 is TGTGCCAGCAGCCAGGGACTAGCGGGACAAGAGACCCAGTACTTC. This sequence encodes CASSQGLAGQETQYF. The chain uses TRBV7-2 and TRBJ2-5; 13 nucleotides match TRBD2. This CDR3 region has 15 residues. Germline CDR1 reads SGHTA; CDR2 reads FQGNSA. Trimming cost V 5 bases and J 2 bases; bases outside gene matches: 2.

The chain couples TRBV20-1 to TRBJ2-5, with D maybe TRBD2 (5 bases). V was cut by 5 bases and J by 5 bases, with 9 bases left in between. Germline CDR1 and CDR2: DFQATT and SNEGSKA (reference sequence). This CDR3 contains 11 residues. For the CDR3, the DNA is TGCAGTGCTGCGACGGGGGAGACCCAGTACTTC. This encodes CSAATGETQYF.

The sample holds a few counts of this clonotype. The rearrangement links TRBV28 to TRBJ2-7; D unclear. Germline V gives CDR1 MDHEN, CDR2 SYDVKM. The CDR3 contains 12 residues. V lost 5 bases to trimming and J lost 4 bases, with 9 bases between them. CDR3 amino acids: CASSASLYEQYF. The CDR3 DNA follows: TGTGCCAGCAGTGCCTCGTTGTACGAGCAGTACTTC. Supplemented by reference TRBV28 and TRBJ2-7, the full variable domain reads DVKVTQSSRYLVKRTGEKVFLECVQDMDHENMFWYRQDPGLGLRLIYFSYDVKMKEKGDIPEGYSVSREKKERFSLILESASTNQTSMYLCASSASLYEQYFGPGTRLTVT.

J is TRBJ2-7 and V is TRBV6-2 or TRBV6-3; D is possibly TRBD2 (5 bases). CDR1 is MNHEY, CDR2 SVGEGT, per germline. The V and J ends lost 5 bases and 4 bases respectively, with 18 bases between them. CDR3 size: 15 residues. The CDR3 loop reads CASSPRLRRGYEQYF. The CDR3 DNA sequence: TGTGCCAGCAGTCCTCGGCTCAGGAGAGGGTACGAGCAGTACTTC.

The chain carries TRBV4-3 and TRBJ2-7; 9 bases align to TRBD1. There are 15 residues in the CDR3. V shed 2 bases, J shed 5 bases, and the junction held 7 bases outside the gene matches. Germline V gene sequence: CDR1 LGHNA, CDR2 YSLEER. CDR3 region: CASSQLQGAGHEQYF. The CDR3, as DNA: TGCGCCAGCAGCCAATTACAGGGGGCGGGCCACGAGCAGTACTTC.

CDR3 sequence: CASSFRTHGVEKTQYF. CDR3 nucleotide sequence: TGTGCCAGCAGTTTTAGGACCCATGGGGTTGAAAAGACCCAGTACTTC. The rearrangement uses TRBV12-3 or TRBV12-4 and TRBJ2-5; D remains ambiguous. This CDR3 has 16 residues. V lost 3 bases to trimming and J lost 6 bases, with 20 bases between them.

The rearrangement links TRBV6-5 to TRBJ1-6, with D tentatively TRBD1 (5 bases). The CDR3 has 16 residues. Trimming took off 3 bases at V and 7 bases at J, with 16 bases between the two ends. From germline, CDR1 is MNHEY and CDR2 SVGAGI. The CDR3 here is CASSYLGLPGNSPLHF. For the CDR3, the DNA is TGTGCCAGCAGTTATTTGGGGCTACCAGGGAATTCACCCCTCCACTTT.

This clonotype was seen only once. The V call is TRBV6-6, the J call TRBJ1-2; 8 nucleotides line up with TRBD1. V gave up 8 bases and J gave up 8 bases; unmatched junction bases: 7. There are 12 residues in the CDR3. Per the germline V gene, CDR1 is MNHNY and CDR2 is SVGAGI (reference sequence). The CDR3 loop reads CASQTGAGGYTF. In DNA form, the CDR3 reads TGTGCCAGCCAGACAGGGGCGGGCGGCTACACCTTC.

The chain carries TRBV6-5 and TRBJ2-2; maybe TRBD2 (5 bases). Between the trimmed V and J ends, which lost 6 bases and 4 bases, there was a span of 9 bases. In germline, CDR1 is MNHEY, CDR2 SVGAGI. The length of the CDR3 is 13 residues. The CDR3 sequence: CASRPEVTGELFF. The DNA of the CDR3 is TGTGCCAGCAGGCCGGAGGTCACCGGGGAGCTGTTTTTT.

The chain joins TRBV11-2 to TRBJ1-2; unclear D gene. Germline values: CDR1 SGHAT, CDR2 FQNNGV. Trimming cost V 0 bases and J 7 bases, with 6 bases left between them. The CDR3 is 12 residues long. The CDR3 sequence is CASSLEWGGYTF. In nucleotides, the CDR3 is TGTGCCAGCAGCTTAGAGTGGGGTGGCTACACCTTC.